Given below is one T cell receptor beta chain in context. Its target is unknown. The CDR3 loop spans 15 amino acids. The V gene's germline CDR1 is SGHRS and CDR2 YFSETQ. V lost 2 bases and J lost 8, with 14 bases in between. This specimen comes from a study of CD8 T cells in Susac syndrome. Overall study results and limits: Individuals included in the TCR sequencing and HLA analysis were acknowledged by the study to be relatively few in number.

Random-hexamer reverse transcription was applied to 0.5 to 1 ug RNA. It was immunoSEQ multiplex PCR that amplified TCR beta CDR3 across 54 Vbeta and 13 Jbeta. In TCRdb, the immunoSEQ multiplex PCR reads were re-called with MiXCR into one record per CDR3 protein. The sample includes around 200,000 distinct CDR3 sequences, 90% to 96% of them seen just once. Blood CD8+ and CD4+ T cells underwent high-throughput TCR beta sequencing. The patients serving as multiple sclerosis controls were treatment-naive. They had stable or active relapsing-remitting disease and fulfilled revised McDonald criteria. Sequencing was done on a sample of CD4+ T cells from PBMCs. The chain links TRBV5-1 to TRBJ1-6; TRBD1 might be the D (6 bases). The clonotype was recovered from a human donor with multiple sclerosis. The CDR3 bases are TGCGCCAGCAGCTTCGGGGGACACGGCTATTCACCCCTCCACTTT. Translating gives CASSFGGHGYSPLHF.